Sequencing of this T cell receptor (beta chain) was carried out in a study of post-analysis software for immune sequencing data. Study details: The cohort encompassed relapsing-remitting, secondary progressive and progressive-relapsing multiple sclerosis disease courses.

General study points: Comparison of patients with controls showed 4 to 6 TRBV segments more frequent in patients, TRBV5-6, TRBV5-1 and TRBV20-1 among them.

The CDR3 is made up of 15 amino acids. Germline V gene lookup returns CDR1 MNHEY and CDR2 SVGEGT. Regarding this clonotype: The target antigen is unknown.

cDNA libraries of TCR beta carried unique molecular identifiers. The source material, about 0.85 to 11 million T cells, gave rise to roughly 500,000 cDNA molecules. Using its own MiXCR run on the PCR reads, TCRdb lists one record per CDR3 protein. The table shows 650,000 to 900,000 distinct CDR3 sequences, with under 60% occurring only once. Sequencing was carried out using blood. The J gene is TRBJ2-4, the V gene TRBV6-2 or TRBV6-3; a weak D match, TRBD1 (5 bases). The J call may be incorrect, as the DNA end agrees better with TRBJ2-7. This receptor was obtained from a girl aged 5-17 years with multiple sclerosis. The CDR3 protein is CASSNNRPLSYEQYF. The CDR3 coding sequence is TGTGCCAGCAGTAACAACAGGCCCCTCTCCTACGAGCAGTACTTC.